The 7 T cell receptor beta chains presented below share a single source sample, sequenced in a study of CD8 T cells in Susac syndrome. Reverse transcription of about 0.45 to 1 ug RNA was carried out with random hexamers. TCRdb re-derived calls from the immunoSEQ multiplex PCR reads in MiXCR, one entry per CDR3 protein. Of fewer than 350,000 distinct CDR3 sequences listed, about 88% are singletons. The sample was CD8+ T cells from PBMCs. Every receptor here comes from a human donor with multiple sclerosis.

The chain carries TRBV30 and TRBJ2-7; D may be TRBD2 (5 bases). The CDR3 contains 12 residues. V was shortened by 0 bases and J by 3 bases, with 6 bases between the two germline ends. CDR1 GTSNPN and CDR2 SVGIG come from the germline V gene (reference sequence). Written as DNA, the CDR3 is TGTGCCTGGAGTGTTGAGGGCTACGAGCAGTACTTC. Amino acids: CAWSVEGYEQYF. The whole variable domain, filled in from reference TRBV30 and TRBJ2-7, reads SQTIHQWPATLVQPVGSPLSLECTVEGTSNPNLYWYRQAAGRGLQLLFYSVGIGQISSEVPQNLSASRPQDRQFILSSKKLLLSDSGFYLCAWSVEGYEQYFGPGTRLTVT.

V and J are TRBV4-2 and TRBJ2-7; D not certain. The CDR3 runs to 13 residues. V was cut by 1 base and J by 3 bases, with 7 bases left in between. Germline V gene sequence: CDR1 LGHNA, CDR2 YNFKEQ. The CDR3: CASSQALGYEQYF. Written as DNA, the CDR3 is TGTGCCAGCAGCCAAGCACTGGGCTACGAGCAGTACTTC.

The chain has TRBV5-5 and TRBJ1-3; weak D call: TRBD1 (6 bases). The V end was cut by 0 bases, the J end by 2 bases, with 15 bases between. This CDR3 spans 17 amino acids. Germline-derived CDR1 and CDR2 are SGHKS and YYEKEE (reference sequence). In nucleotides, the CDR3 is TGTGCCAGCAGCTTGGCCCCCCGGGGGGCCGCTGGAAACACCATATATTTT. As protein: CASSLAPRGAAGNTIYF.

J is TRBJ2-3 and V is TRBV29-1; TRBD1 matches 10 bases. The CDR3 sequence is 15 residues long. Germline V gives CDR1 SQVTM, CDR2 ANQGSEA. CDR3 sequence: CRVSGQGGFTDTQYF. CDR3 DNA: TGCAGAGTCTCCGGACAGGGGGGCTTCACAGATACGCAGTATTTT.

The V call is TRBV19, the J call TRBJ1-1; tentative D call: TRBD1 (6 bases). V was pared by 6 bases and J by 3 bases, with 11 bases between. The CDR3 runs to 13 residues. Germline V gene sequence: CDR1 LNHDA, CDR2 SQIVND (reference sequence). The CDR3 region has the DNA TGTGCCAGTAGGTCGGGGGGCTACACTGAAGCTTTCTTT. Translated: CASRSGGYTEAFF.

The CDR3 sequence is CSVEDRQIPGSPQHF. CDR3 nucleotide sequence: TGCAGCGTTGAAGATCGGCAGATCCCTGGGTCGCCCCAGCATTTT. The gene calls are TRBV29-1 and TRBJ1-5; D not resolved. Germline CDR1 is SQVTM and CDR2 is ANQGSEA. This CDR3 has 15 residues. Trimming shortened V by 0 bases and J by 9 bases, and 18 bases separated the two germline ends.

The V gene is TRBV5-1, the J gene TRBJ2-2, with a weak D call TRBD1 (5 bases). With 1 base removed from V and 3 bases from J, the gap between germline ends came to 13 bases. The CDR3 sequence is 16 residues long. The germline CDR1 and CDR2 sequences are SGHRS and YFSETQ. The CDR3 DNA is TGCGCCAGCAGCTTGAAGCGACAGACCTACACCGGGGAGCTGTTTTTT. It specifies CASSLKRQTYTGELFF.